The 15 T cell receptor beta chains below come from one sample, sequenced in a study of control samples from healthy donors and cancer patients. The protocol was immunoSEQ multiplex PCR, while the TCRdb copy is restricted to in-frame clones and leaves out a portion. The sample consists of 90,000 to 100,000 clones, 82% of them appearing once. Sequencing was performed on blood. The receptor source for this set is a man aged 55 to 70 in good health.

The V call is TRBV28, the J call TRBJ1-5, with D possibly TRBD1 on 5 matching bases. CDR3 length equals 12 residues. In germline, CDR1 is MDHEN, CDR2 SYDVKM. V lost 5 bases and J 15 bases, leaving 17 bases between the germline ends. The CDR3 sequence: CASSLGTDVVHF. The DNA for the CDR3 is TGTGCCAGCAGTCTCGGGACGGATGTCGTGCATTTT.

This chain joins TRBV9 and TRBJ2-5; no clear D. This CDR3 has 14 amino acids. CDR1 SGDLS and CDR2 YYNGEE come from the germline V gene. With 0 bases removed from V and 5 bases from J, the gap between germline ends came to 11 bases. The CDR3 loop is CASSVGPARETQYF. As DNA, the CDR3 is TGTGCCAGCAGCGTAGGCCCCGCGCGGGAGACCCAGTACTTC.

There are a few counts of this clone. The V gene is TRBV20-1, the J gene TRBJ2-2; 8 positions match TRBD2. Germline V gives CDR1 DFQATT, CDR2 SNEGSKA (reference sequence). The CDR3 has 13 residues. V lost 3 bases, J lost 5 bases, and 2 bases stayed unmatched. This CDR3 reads CSASVAGTGELFF. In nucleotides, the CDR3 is TGCAGTGCTAGTGTAGCGGGAACCGGGGAGCTGTTTTTT.

The CDR3 sequence: CASSKTGSNTEAFF. CDR3 in DNA: TGTGCCAGCAGTAAGACTGGAAGCAACACTGAAGCTTTCTTT. This chain links TRBV6-5 with TRBJ1-1; D gene ambiguous. This CDR3 has 14 amino acids. Per the germline V gene, CDR1 is MNHEY and CDR2 is SVGAGI. The V end lost 5 bases, the J end lost 2 bases, and 12 bases lay between the germline ends.

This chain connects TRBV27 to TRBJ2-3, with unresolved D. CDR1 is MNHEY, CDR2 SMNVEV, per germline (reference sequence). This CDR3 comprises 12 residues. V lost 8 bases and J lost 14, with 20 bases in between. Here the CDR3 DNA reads TGTGCCAGCGCGCTCACGGGTCAAGCGTGGTATTTT. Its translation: CASALTGQAWYF.

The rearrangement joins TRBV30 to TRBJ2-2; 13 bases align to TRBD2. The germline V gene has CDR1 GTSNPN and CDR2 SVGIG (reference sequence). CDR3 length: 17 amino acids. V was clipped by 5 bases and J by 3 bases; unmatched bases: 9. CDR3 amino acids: CAWSPGLAGADTGELFF. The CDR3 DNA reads TGTGCCTGGTCCCCAGGACTAGCGGGGGCGGACACCGGGGAGCTGTTTTTT.

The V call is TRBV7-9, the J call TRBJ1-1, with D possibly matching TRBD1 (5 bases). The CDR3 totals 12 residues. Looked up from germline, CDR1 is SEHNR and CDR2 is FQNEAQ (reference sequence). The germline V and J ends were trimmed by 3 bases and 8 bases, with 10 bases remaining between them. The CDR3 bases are TGTGCCAGCAGCTTTGGGGCAGACGAAGCTTTCTTT. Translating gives CASSFGADEAFF.

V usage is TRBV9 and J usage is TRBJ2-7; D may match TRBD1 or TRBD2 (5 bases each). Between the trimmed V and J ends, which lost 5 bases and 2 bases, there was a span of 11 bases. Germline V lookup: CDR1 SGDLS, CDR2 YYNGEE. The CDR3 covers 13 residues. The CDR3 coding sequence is TGTGCCAGCAGTCGGGGCGTTACCTACGAGCAGTACTTC. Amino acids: CASSRGVTYEQYF.

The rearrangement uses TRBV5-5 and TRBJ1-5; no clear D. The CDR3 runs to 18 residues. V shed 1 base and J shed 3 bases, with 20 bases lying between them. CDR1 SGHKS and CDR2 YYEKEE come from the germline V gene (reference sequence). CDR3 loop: CASSLRVRTQDLNQPQHF. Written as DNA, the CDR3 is TGTGCCAGCAGCTTGCGGGTTAGGACTCAAGACCTCAATCAGCCCCAGCATTTT.

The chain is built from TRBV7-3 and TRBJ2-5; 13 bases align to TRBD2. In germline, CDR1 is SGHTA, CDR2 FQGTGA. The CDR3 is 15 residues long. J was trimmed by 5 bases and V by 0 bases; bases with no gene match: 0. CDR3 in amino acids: CASSLTGLAGETQYF. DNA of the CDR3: TGTGCCAGCAGCTTAACGGGACTAGCGGGGGAGACCCAGTACTTC.

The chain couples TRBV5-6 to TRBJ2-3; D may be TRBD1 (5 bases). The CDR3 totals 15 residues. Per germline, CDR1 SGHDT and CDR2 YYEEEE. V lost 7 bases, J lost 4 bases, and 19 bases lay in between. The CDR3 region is CASQGWATFPDTQYF. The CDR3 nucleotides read TGTGCCAGCCAGGGCTGGGCGACGTTCCCAGATACGCAGTATTTT.

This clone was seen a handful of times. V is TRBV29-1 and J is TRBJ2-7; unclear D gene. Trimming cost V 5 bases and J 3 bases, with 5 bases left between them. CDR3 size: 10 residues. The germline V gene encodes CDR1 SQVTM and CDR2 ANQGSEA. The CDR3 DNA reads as TGCAGCGTTCTTGACTACGAGCAGTACTTC. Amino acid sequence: CSVLDYEQYF.

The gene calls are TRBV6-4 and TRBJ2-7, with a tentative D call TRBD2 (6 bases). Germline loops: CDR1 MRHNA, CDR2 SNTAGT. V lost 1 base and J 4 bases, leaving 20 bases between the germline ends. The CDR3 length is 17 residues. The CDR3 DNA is TGTGCCAGCAGTGACTATCTGCAAAGGGACTCGACTTACGAGCAGTACTTC. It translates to CASSDYLQRDSTYEQYF.

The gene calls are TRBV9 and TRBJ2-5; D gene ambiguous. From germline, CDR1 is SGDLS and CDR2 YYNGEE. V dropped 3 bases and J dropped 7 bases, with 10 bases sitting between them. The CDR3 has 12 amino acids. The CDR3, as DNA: TGTGCCAGCAGCGAGAGGACGGGGACCCAGTACTTC. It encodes CASSERTGTQYF.

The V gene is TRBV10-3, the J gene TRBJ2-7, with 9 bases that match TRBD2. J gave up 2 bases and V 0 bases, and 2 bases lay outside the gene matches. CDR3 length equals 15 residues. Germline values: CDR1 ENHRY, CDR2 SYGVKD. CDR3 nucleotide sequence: TGTGCCATCAGTGAGTCTAAGCGGGGGGCCTACGAGCAGTACTTC. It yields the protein CAISESKRGAYEQYF.